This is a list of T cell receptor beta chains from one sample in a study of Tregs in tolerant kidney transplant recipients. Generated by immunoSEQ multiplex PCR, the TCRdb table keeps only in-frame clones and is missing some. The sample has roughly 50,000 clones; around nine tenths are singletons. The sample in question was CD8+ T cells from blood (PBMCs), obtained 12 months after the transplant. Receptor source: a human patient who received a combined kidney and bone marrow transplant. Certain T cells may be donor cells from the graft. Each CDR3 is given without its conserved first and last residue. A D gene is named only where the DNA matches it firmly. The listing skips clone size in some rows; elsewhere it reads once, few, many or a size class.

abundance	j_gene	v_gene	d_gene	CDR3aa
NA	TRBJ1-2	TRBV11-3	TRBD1	ASSARQGASYGYT
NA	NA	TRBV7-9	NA	ASSFSYLEQY
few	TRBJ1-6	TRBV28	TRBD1	ASSPISGTGARAYNSPLH
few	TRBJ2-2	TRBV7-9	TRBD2	ASSVSGGENTGELF
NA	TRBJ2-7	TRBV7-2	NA	ASSPGVSYEQY
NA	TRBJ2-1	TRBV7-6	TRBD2	ASSLDTSGRPEQF
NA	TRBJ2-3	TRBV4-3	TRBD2	ASSQEVDLAGSFTDTQY
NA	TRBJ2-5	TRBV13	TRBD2	ASSLRTRSQETQY
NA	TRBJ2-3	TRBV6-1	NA	ASTERTEKTQY
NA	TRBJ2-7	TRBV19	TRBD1	ASSGTGGSYEQY
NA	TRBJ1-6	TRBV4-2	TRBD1	ASSQPGQANSPLH
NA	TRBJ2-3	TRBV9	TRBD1	ASSADRGPVDTQY
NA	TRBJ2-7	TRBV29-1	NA	SVLGSAYEQY
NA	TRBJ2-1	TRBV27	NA	ASSLRGNEQF
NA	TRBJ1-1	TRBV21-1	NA	ASSTSGQGWNAAF
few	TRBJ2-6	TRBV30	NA	AWSVGTGGANVLT
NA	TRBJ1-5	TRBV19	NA	ASSIGLRGNQPQH
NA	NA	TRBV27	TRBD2	ASSPGLAGTTYEQY
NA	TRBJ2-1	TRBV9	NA	ASSVADSYNEQF
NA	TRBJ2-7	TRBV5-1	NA	ARPRDSHSYEQY
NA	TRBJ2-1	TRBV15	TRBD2	ATTPGGTSTYNEQF
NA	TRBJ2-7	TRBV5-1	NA	ASKRGAYEQY
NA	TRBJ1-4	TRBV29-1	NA	SVVERATNEKLF
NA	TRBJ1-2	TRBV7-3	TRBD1	ASSPSPRDRGNGYT
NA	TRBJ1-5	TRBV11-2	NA	ASSLGGIGNQPQH
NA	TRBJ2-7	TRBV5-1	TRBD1	ASSLRTGKDYEQY
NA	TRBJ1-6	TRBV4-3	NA	ASSQARTEWGNSPLH
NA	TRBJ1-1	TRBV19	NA	ASSTGRGDTEAF
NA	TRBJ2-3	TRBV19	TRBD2	ASKGGGAESDTQY
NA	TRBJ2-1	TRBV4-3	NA	ASSQDPGIRQF
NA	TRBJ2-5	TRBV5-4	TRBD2	ASSLGTSGQETQY